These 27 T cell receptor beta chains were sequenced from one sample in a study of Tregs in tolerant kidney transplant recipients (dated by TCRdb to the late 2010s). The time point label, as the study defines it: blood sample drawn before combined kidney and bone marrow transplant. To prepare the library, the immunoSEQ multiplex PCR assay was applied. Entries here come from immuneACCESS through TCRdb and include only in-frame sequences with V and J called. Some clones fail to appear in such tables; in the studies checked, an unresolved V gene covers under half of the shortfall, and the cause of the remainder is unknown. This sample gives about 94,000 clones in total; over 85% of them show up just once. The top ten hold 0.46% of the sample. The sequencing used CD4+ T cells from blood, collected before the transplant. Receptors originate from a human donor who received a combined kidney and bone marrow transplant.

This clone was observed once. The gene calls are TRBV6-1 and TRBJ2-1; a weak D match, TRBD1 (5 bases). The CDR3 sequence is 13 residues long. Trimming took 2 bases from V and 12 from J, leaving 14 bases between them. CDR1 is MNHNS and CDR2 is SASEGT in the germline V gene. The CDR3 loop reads CASSEPEGVGQFF. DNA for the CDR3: TGTGCCAGCAGTGAACCCGAAGGGGTCGGGCAGTTCTTC.

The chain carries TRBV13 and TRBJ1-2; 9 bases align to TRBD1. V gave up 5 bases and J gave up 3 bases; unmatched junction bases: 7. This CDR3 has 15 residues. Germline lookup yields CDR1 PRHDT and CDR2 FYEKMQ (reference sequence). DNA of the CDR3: TGTGCCAGCAGCCCCGGGACAGGGCTCCACTATGGCTACACCTTC. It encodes CASSPGTGLHYGYTF.

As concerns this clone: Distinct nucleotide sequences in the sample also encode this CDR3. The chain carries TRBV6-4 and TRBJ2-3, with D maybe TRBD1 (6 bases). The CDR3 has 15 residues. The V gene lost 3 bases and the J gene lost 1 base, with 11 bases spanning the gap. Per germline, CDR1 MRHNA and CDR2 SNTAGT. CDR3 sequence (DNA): TGTGCCAGCAGTGAAATGGGACAAGGCACAGATACGCAGTATTTT. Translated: CASSEMGQGTDTQYF.

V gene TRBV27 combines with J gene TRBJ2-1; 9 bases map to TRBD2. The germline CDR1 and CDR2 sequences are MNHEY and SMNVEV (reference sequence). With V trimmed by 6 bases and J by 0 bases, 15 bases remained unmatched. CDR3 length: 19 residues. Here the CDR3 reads CASRRLWLAGPSSYNEQFF. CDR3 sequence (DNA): TGTGCCAGCAGGCGCTTGTGGCTAGCGGGGCCCAGCTCCTACAATGAGCAGTTCTTC.

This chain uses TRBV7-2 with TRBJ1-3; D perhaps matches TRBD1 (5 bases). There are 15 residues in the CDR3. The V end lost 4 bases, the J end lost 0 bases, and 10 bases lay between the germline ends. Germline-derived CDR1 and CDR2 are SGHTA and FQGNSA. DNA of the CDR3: TGTGCCAGCAGCTCGACAGATCTCTCTGGAAACACCATATATTTT. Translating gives CASSSTDLSGNTIYF.

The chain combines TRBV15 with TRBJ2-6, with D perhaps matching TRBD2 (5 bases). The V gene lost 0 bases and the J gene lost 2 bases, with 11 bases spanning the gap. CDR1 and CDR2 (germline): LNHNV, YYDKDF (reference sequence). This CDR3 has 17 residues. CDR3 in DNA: TGTGCCACCAGCAGAGATGTGGGAGAACCTGGGGCCAACGTCCTGACTTTC. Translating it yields CATSRDVGEPGANVLTF.

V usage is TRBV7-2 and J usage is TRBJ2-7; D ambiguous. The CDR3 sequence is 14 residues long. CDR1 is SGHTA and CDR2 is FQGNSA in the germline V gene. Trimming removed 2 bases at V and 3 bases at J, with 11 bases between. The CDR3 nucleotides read TGTGCCAGCAGCTTAACACCTCTGATCTACGAGCAGTACTTC. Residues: CASSLTPLIYEQYF.

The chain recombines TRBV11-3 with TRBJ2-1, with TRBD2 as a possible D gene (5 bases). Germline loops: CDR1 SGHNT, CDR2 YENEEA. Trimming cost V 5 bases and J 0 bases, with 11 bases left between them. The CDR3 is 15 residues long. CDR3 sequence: CASSPPGSSYNEQFF. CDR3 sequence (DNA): TGTGCCAGCAGCCCTCCGGGAAGCTCCTACAATGAGCAGTTCTTC.

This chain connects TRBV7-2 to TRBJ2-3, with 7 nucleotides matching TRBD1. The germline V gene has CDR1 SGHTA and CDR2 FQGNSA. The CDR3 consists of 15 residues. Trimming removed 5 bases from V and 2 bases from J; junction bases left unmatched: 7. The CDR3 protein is CASSPTGVYTDTQYF. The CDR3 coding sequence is TGTGCCAGCAGCCCTACAGGGGTTTACACAGATACGCAGTATTTT. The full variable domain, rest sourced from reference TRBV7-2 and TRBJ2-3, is GAGVSQSPSNKVTEKGKDVELRCDPISGHTALYWYRQSLGQGLEFLIYFQGNSAPDKSGLPSDRFSAERTGGSVSTLTIQRTQQEDSAVYLCASSPTGVYTDTQYFGPGTRLTVL.

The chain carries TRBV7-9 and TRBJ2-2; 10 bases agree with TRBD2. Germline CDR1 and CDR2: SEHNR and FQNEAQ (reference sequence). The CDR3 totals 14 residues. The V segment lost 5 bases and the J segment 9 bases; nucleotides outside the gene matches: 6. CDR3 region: CASSPLAGERELFF. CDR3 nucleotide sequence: TGTGCCAGCAGCCCTCTAGCGGGAGAGAGGGAGCTGTTTTTT.

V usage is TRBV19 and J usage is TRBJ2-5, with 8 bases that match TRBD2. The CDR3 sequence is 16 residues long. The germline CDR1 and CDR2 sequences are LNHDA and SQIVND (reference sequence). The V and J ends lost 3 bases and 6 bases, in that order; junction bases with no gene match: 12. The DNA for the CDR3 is TGTGCCAGTAGTATCACCCAACGGGGGGGCCTGAAGACCCAGTACTTC. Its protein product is CASSITQRGGLKTQYF.

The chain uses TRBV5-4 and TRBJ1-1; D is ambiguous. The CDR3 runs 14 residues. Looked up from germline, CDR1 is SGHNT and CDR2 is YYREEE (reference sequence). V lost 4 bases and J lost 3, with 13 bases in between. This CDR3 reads CASSPRQAYTEAFF. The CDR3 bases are TGTGCCAGCAGCCCCCGCCAGGCTTACACTGAAGCTTTCTTT.

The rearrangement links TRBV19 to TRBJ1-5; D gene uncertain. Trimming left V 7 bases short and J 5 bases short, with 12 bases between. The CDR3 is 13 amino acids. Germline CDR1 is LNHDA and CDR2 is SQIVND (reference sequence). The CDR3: CASNRGRDQPQHF. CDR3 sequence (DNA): TGTGCCAGTAACAGAGGGCGTGATCAGCCCCAGCATTTT.

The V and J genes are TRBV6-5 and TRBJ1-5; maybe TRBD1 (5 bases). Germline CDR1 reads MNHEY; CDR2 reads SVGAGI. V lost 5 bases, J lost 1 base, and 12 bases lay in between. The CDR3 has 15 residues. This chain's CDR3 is CASSGTRGSNQPQHF. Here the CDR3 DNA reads TGTGCCAGCAGTGGGACTCGGGGGAGCAATCAGCCCCAGCATTTT.

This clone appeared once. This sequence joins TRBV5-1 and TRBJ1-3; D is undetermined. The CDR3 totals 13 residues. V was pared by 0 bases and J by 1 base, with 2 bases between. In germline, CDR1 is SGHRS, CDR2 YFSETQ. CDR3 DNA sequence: TGCGCCAGCAGCTTGGTATCTGGAAACACCATATATTTT. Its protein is CASSLVSGNTIYF.

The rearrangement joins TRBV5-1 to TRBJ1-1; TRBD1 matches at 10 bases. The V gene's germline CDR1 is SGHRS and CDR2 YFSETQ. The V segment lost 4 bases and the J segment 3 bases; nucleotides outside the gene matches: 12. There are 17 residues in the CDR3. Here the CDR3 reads CASSPGQGVRMDTEAFF. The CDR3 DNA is TGCGCCAGCAGCCCCGGACAGGGGGTGAGGATGGACACTGAAGCTTTCTTT.

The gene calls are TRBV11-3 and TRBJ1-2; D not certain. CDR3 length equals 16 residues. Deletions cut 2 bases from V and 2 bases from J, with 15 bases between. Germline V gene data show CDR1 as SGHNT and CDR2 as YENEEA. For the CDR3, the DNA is TGTGCCAGCAGCTTACCAGCGGGATTGGGAAACTATGGCTACACCTTC. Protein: CASSLPAGLGNYGYTF.

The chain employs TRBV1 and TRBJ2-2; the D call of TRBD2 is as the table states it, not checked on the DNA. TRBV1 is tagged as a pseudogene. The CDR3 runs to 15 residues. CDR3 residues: CTSSQVEAIVLELFF. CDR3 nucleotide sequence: TGCACCAGCAGCCAAGTTGAAGCGATTGTGCTGGAGCTGTTTTTT.

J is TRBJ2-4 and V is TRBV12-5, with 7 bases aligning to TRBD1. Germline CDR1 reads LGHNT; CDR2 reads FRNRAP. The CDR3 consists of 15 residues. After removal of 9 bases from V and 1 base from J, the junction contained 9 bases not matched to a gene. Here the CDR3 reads CARHTGAEAKNIQYF. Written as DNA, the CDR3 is TGTGCTAGACATACAGGGGCCGAGGCCAAAAACATTCAGTACTTC. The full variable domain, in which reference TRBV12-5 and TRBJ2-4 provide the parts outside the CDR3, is DARVTQTPRHKVTEMGQEVTMRCQPILGHNTVFWYRQTMMQGLELLAYFRNRAPLDDSGMPKDRFSAEMPDATLATLKIQPSEPRDSAVYFCARHTGAEAKNIQYFGAGTRLSVL.

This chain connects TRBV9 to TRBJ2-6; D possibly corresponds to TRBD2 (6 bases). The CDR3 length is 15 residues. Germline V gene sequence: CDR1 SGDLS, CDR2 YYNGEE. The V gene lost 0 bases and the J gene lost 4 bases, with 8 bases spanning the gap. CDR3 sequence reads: CASSVGRAGANVLTF. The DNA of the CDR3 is TGTGCCAGCAGCGTAGGGAGGGCCGGGGCCAACGTCCTGACTTTC.

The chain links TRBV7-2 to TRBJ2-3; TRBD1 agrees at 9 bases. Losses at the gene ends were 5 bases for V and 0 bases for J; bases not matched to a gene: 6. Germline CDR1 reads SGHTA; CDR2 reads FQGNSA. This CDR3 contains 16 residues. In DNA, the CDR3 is TGTGCCAGCAGCCACGGGACAGGGCTTAGCACAGATACGCAGTATTTT. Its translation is CASSHGTGLSTDTQYF.

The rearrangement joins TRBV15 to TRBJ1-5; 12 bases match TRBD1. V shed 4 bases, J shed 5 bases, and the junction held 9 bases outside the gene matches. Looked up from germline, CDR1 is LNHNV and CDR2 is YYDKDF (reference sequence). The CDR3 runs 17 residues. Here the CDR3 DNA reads TGTGCCACCAGCAAAACCGGGACAGGGGGCCTAGATCAGCCCCAGCATTTT. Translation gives CATSKTGTGGLDQPQHF.

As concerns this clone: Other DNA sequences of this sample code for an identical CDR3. CDR3 nucleotides: TGTGCCAGCAGTGCATTTCAGCCCCAGCATTTT. Translation gives CASSAFQPQHF. The chain is built from TRBV6-1 and TRBJ1-5; D is unclear. Germline assignment: CDR1 MNHNS and CDR2 SASEGT. Trimming cost V 4 bases and J 6 bases, with 4 bases left between them. The CDR3 is 11 amino acids.

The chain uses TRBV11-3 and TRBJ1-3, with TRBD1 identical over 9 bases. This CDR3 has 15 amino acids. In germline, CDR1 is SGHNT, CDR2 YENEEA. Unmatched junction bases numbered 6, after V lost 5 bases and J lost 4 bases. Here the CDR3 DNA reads TGTGCCAGCAGCCCCCGGACAGGGGTGGGAAACACCATATATTTT. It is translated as CASSPRTGVGNTIYF.

The CDR3 spells CASSFFGQASGRRTQYF. The CDR3 bases are TGTGCCAGCAGCTTCTTCGGGCAGGCTAGCGGGAGGCGGACGCAGTATTTT. The V gene is TRBV11-1, the J gene TRBJ2-3, with 11 bases fitting TRBD2. V lost 3 bases and J lost 9; bases outside the gene matches: 14. The CDR3 is made up of 17 amino acids. Germline V gene data show CDR1 as SGHAT and CDR2 as FQDESV (reference sequence).

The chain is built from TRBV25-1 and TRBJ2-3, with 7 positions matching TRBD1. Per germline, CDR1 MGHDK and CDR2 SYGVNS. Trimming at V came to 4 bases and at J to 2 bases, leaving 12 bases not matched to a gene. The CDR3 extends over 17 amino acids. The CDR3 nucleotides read TGTGCCAGCAGTGGCCTACCGGACAGGAGACACACAGATACGCAGTATTTT. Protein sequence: CASSGLPDRRHTDTQYF.

CDR3 coding DNA: TGTGCCAGCAGCGCCGGACTAGCGGTCAGCACAGATACGCAGTATTTT. It is translated as CASSAGLAVSTDTQYF. The V call is TRBV5-4, the J call TRBJ2-3, with 10 positions matching TRBD2. Germline CDR1 reads SGHNT; CDR2 reads YYREEE (reference sequence). Trimming took 4 bases from V and 0 from J; bases not matched to a gene: 5. The CDR3 length is 16 residues.